These 9 T cell receptor beta chains were all obtained from the same sample, sequenced in a study of T cell changes during pregnancy in multiple sclerosis. Data came from immunoSEQ multiplex PCR; TCRdb stores just in-frame clones and leaves some out. Altogether nearly 110,000 clones are present, about 90% being singletons, with the ten largest covering 1.6%. The starting material was peripheral blood, obtained before pregnancy. All receptors come from a female donor with multiple sclerosis, enrolled in a pregnancy study.

The CDR3, as DNA: TGTGCCAGCAGCACGACCTATCCTGATCCAGCGGGGGGGCTCGGCGGGGAGCTGTTTTTT. Amino acid sequence: CASSTTYPDPAGGLGGELFF. The V call is TRBV13, the J call TRBJ2-2; 10 nucleotides agree with TRBD2. With 5 bases clipped from V and 7 bases from J, the junction kept 22 bases outside the gene matches. Germline V CDR1 and CDR2: PRHDT, FYEKMQ (reference sequence). The CDR3 totals 20 residues.

The V gene is TRBV7-2, the J gene TRBJ2-5, with TRBD2 matching over 12 bases. This CDR3 has 17 residues. Germline V gene sequence: CDR1 SGHTA, CDR2 FQGNSA. With 2 bases clipped from V and 6 bases from J, the junction kept 10 bases outside the gene matches. CDR3 nucleotide sequence: TGTGCCAGCAGCTTATCTGTGACTAGCGGGAGAGAGAAGACCCAGTACTTC. This codes for CASSLSVTSGREKTQYF. The variable domain in full, completed from reference TRBV7-2 and TRBJ2-5, reads GAGVSQSPSNKVTEKGKDVELRCDPISGHTALYWYRQSLGQGLEFLIYFQGNSAPDKSGLPSDRFSAERTGGSVSTLTIQRTQQEDSAVYLCASSLSVTSGREKTQYFGPGTRLLVL.

The V gene is TRBV28, the J gene TRBJ1-3; D uncertain. V was clipped by 3 bases and J by 0 bases, with 9 bases between them. CDR3 size: 15 residues. Germline CDR1 MDHEN, CDR2 SYDVKM. CDR3 sequence: CASSLEYPSGNTIYF. The CDR3, as DNA: TGTGCCAGCAGTTTGGAGTACCCCTCTGGAAACACCATATATTTT.

The CDR3 nucleotides read TGTGCCAGCAGCTTACAGGGGGATCTCGCCACTGAAGCTTTCTTT. Translated: CASSLQGDLATEAFF. The genes are TRBV7-8 and TRBJ1-1; TRBD1 matches 7 bases. V dropped 2 bases and J dropped 4; count of bases not matched to a gene: 7. The CDR3 sequence is 15 residues long. The V gene's germline CDR1 is SGHVS and CDR2 FQNEAQ.

To note about this clone: An end of the junction does not agree with germline; a read error may underlie this. The gene calls are TRBV19 and TRBJ1-3; D unresolved. The CDR3 consists of 13 residues. From germline, CDR1 is LNHDA and CDR2 SQIVND (reference sequence). This CDR3 is CASTILDGNTIYF. The CDR3 coding sequence is TGTGCCAGTACTATATTAGATGGAAACACCATATATTTT.

V is TRBV7-9 and J is TRBJ2-5; 13 nucleotides align to TRBD2. Trimming removed 4 bases from V and 3 bases from J; junction bases left unmatched: 8. From germline, CDR1 is SEHNR and CDR2 FQNEAQ (reference sequence). This CDR3 has 17 residues. The CDR3 region is CASSSLRTSGGEETQYF. The CDR3 nucleotides read TGTGCCAGCAGCTCCCTAAGGACTAGCGGGGGAGAAGAGACCCAGTACTTC.

This rearrangement joins TRBV5-6 to TRBJ1-6; D uncertain. The germline CDR1 and CDR2 sequences are SGHDT and YYEEEE. The V end lost 0 bases, the J end lost 0 bases, and 10 bases lay between the germline ends. The CDR3 is 17 residues long. The CDR3 is CASSLGFRSSYNSPLHF. Here the CDR3 DNA reads TGTGCCAGCAGCTTGGGGTTTAGGAGCTCCTATAATTCACCCCTCCACTTT. Complete variable domain (other parts from reference TRBV5-6 and TRBJ1-6): DAGVTQSPTHLIKTRGQQVTLRCSPKSGHDTVSWYQQALGQGPQFIFQYYEEEERQRGNFPDRFSGHQFPNYSSELNVNALLLGDSALYLCASSLGFRSSYNSPLHFGNGTRLTVT.

This rearrangement joins TRBV5-6 to TRBJ2-7; possibly TRBD1 for D (6 bases). The germline gives CDR1 SGHDT, CDR2 YYEEEE. The CDR3 is 13 amino acids. The V end lost 0 bases, the J end lost 6 bases, and 10 bases lay between the germline ends. In DNA, the CDR3 is TGTGCCAGCAGCTTGGAAACAGGGCGCGAGCAGTACTTC. Its translation is CASSLETGREQYF.

The chain has TRBV25-1 and TRBJ1-2; TRBD1 might be the D (6 bases). Germline CDR1 reads MGHDK; CDR2 reads SYGVNS. V lost 5 bases, J lost 8 bases, and 15 bases lay in between. The CDR3 has 13 residues. CDR3 protein: CASSRVDRDGYTF. The CDR3 nucleotides are TGTGCCAGCAGTAGAGTGGACAGAGACGGCTACACCTTC.